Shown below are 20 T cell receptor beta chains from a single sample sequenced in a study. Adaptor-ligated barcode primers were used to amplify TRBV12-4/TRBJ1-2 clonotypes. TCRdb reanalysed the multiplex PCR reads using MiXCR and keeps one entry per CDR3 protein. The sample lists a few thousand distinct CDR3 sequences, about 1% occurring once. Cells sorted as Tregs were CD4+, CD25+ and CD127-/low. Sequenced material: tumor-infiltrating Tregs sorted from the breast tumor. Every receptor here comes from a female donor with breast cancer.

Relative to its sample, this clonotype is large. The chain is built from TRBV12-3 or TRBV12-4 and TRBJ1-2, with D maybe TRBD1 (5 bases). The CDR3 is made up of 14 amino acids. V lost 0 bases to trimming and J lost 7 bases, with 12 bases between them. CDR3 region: CASSLAGTPSGYTF. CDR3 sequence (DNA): TGTGCCAGCAGTTTAGCTGGGACCCCTTCTGGCTACACCTTC.

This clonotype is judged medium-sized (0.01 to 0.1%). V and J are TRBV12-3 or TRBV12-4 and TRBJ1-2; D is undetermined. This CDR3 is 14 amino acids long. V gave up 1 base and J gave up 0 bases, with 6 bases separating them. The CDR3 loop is CASSLDPSNYGYTF. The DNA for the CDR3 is TGTGCCAGCAGTTTAGACCCGTCTAACTATGGCTACACCTTC.

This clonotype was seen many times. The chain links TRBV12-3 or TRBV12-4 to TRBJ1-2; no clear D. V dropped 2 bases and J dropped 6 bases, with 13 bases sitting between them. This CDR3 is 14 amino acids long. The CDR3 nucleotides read TGTGCCAGCAGTTTACCGGCGGGCGCGAATGGCTACACCTTC. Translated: CASSLPAGANGYTF.

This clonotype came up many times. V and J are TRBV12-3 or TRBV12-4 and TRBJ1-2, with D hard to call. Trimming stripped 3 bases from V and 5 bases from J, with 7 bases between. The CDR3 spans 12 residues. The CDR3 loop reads CASSFSPYGYTF. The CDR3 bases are TGTGCCAGCAGTTTCAGCCCATATGGCTACACCTTC.

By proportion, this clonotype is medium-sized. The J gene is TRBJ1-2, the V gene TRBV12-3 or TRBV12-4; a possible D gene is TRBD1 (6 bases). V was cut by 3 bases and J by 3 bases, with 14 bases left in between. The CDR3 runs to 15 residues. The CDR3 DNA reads TGTGCCAGCAGTTTCGGCAGGGGCTTCCACTATGGCTACACCTTC. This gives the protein CASSFGRGFHYGYTF.

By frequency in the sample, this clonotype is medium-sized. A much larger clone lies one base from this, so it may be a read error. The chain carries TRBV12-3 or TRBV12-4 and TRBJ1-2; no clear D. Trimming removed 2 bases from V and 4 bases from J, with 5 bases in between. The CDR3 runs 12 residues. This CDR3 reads CASSLYGYGYTF. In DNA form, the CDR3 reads TGTGCCAGCAGTTTATACGGCTATGGCTACACCTTC.

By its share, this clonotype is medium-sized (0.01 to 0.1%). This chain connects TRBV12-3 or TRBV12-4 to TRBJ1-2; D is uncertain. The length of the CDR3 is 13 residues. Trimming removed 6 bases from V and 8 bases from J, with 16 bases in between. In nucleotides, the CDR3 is TGTGCCAGCAGCCCAGGACGAAGCTCAGGCTACACCTTC. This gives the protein CASSPGRSSGYTF.

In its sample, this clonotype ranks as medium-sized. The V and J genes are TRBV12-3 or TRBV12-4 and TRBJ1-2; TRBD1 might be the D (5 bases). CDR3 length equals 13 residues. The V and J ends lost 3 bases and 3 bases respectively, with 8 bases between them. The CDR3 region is CASSFGTDYGYTF. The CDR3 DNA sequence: TGTGCCAGCAGTTTTGGGACGGACTATGGCTACACCTTC.

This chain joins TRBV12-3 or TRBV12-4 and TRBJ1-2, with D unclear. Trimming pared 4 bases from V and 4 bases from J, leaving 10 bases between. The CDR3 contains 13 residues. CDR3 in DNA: TGTGCCAGCAGTTCGCCCGGAGTCTATGGCTACACCTTC. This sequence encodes CASSSPGVYGYTF.

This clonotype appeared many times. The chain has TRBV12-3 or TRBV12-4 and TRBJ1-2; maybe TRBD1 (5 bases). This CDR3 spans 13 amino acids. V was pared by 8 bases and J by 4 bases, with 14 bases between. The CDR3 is CASGRTGTYGYTF. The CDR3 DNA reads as TGTGCCAGCGGAAGAACAGGAACCTATGGCTACACCTTC.

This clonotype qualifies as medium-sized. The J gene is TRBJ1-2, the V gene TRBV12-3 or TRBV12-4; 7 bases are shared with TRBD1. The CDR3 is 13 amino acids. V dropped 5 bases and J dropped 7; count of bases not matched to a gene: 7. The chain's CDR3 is CASSPRQGRGYTF. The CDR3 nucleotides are TGTGCCAGCAGTCCCCGACAGGGCCGTGGCTACACCTTC.

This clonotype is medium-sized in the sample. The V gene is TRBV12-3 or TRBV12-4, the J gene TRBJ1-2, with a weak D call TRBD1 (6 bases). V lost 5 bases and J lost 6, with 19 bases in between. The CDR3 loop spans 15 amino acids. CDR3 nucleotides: TGTGCCAGCAGTCCAACCGGGACACTTGGGAATGGCTACACCTTC. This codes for CASSPTGTLGNGYTF.

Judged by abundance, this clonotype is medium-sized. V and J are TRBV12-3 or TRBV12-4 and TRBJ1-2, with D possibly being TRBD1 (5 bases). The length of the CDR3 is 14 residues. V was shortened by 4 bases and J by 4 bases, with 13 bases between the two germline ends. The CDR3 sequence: CASSSIQEIYGYTF. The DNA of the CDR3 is TGTGCCAGCAGTTCTATACAGGAGATCTATGGCTACACCTTC.

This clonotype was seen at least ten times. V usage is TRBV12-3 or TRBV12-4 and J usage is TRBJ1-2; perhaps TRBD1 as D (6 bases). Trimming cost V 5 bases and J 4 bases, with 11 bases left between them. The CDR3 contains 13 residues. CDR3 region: CASSQTGPYGYTF. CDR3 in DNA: TGTGCCAGCAGTCAGACAGGTCCCTATGGCTACACCTTC.

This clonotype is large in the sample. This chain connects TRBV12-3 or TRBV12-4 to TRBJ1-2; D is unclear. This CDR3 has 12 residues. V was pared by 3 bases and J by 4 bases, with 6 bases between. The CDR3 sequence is CASSLEIYGYTF. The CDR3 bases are TGTGCCAGCAGTTTGGAGATCTATGGCTACACCTTC.

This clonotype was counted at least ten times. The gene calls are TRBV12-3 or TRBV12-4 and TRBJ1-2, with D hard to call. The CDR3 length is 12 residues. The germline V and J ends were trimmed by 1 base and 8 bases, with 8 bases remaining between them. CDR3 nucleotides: TGTGCCAGCAGTTTAGTTCTTGGCGGCTACACCTTC. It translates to CASSLVLGGYTF.

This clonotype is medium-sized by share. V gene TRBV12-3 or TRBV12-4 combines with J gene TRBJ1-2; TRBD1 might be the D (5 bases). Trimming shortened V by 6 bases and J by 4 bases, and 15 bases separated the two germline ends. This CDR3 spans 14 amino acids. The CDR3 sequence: CASRLGTGSYGYTF. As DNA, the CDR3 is TGTGCCAGCAGACTAGGGACTGGGAGCTATGGCTACACCTTC.

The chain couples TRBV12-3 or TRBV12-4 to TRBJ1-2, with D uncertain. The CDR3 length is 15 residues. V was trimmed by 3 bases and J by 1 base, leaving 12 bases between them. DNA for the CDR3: TGTGCCAGCAGTTTGGGAGGGCGTGTTAACTATGGCTACACCTTC. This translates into CASSLGGRVNYGYTF.

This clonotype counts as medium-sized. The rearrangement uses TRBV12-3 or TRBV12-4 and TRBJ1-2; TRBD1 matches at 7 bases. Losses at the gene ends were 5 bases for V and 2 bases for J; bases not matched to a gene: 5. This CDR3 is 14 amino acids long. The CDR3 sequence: CASSRTGLNYGYTF. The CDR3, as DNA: TGTGCCAGCAGTCGGACAGGACTAAACTATGGCTACACCTTC.

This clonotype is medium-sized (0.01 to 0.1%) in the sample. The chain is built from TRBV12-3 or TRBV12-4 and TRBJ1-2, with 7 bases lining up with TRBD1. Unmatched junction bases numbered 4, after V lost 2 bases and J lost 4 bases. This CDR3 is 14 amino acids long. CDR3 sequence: CASSLSGTVYGYTF. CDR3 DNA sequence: TGTGCCAGCAGTTTATCCGGGACAGTCTATGGCTACACCTTC.